The subject of this entry is one TCR beta chain. The antigen is unknown. This record belongs to a study of blood T cells in healthy people across ages. Per sample, extraction of total RNA gave at least 5 micrograms in every case. The CDR3 totals 12 residues. The V end was cut by 4 bases, the J end by 3 bases, with 10 bases between. Germline-derived CDR1 and CDR2 are SQVTM and ANQGSEA. Through a sample-barcoded 5' primer and a J-beta primer mix, a second PCR was run for roughly 7 to 12 cycles. Using its own MiXCR run on the 5' RACE reads, TCRdb lists one record per CDR3 protein. The sample has about 800,000 distinct CDR3 sequences; around 25% are singletons. Study-wide results and caveats: Investigators treated diversity estimates from one million T cells as underestimates. TCR beta diversity tracked closely with naive T cell percentage.

The same specimen was also included in a second study, on T cells of mothers and their children. From that paper: Material was donated by three healthy Caucasian mothers and their six children.

This clonotype was obtained from a boy between 10 and 17 years old in good health. J is TRBJ2-7 and V is TRBV29-1, with D uncertain. Input material: blood. The CDR3 protein is CSVGRTSYEQYF. The CDR3 DNA sequence: TGCAGCGTTGGTCGGACCAGCTACGAGCAGTACTTC.